This entry is about one T cell receptor (beta chain). What it binds is not known. The V gene lost 3 bases and the J gene lost 8 bases, with 10 bases spanning the gap. Germline V gene data show CDR1 as DFQATT and CDR2 as SNEGSKA (reference sequence). The CDR3 is 12 residues long. The sample originates from a study of naive and memory T cell subsets. Study observations and caveats: This RNA-based method may be sensitive to activation-related transcript changes.

Whole-blood samples were under 3 ml of peripheral blood from healthy adult volunteers. Input was 1 to 1000 ng of DNase-treated total RNA without cell sorting. Reverse transcription of blood and skin TCR RNA was primed at alpha and beta constant regions. Amplification of ligated cDNA took four PCR rounds with SP2 and nested alpha and beta constant primers. MiXCR, run by TCRdb on the 5' RACE reads, gives a single entry per CDR3 protein. The sample carries 20,000 to 25,000 distinct CDR3 sequences, less than 5% recorded once. This sequence was found in a male donor in good health. The chain uses TRBV20-1 and TRBJ1-4, with D unresolved. In DNA, the CDR3 is TGCAGTGCTAGTTACCAGGTAGAAAAACTGTTTTTT. Its protein is CSASYQVEKLFF.